These 6 T cell receptor beta chains share one sample of origin, sequenced in a study of blood T cell repertoires in COVID-19 (dated by TCRdb to 2019 to 2021). Library generation was performed with the immunoSEQ multiplex PCR assay. The table was pulled from immuneACCESS by TCRdb, which kept in-frame rearrangements only. Such tables lose some clones; where checked, under half of the loss comes from unresolved V genes, and the rest has no known cause. Within this sample are 95,000 to 110,000 clones, with around 89% of them counted one time only. Together, the top ten hold approximately 3.4% of the sample. The sample consisted of peripheral blood. Receptor source: a woman aged 55-70 years with acute or convalescent COVID-19.

The chain uses TRBV30 and TRBJ2-5; maybe TRBD2 (5 bases). The CDR3 has 12 amino acids. Trimming removed 0 bases at V and 5 bases at J, with 7 bases between. Germline-derived CDR1 and CDR2 are GTSNPN and SVGIG (reference sequence). CDR3 sequence (DNA): TGTGCCTGGAGTGTACTAGGGGAGACCCAGTACTTC. It is translated as CAWSVLGETQYF.

V gene TRBV10-2 combines with J gene TRBJ1-6, with no clear D. The germline CDR1 and CDR2 sequences are WSHSY and SAAADI. This CDR3 spans 14 amino acids. V was trimmed by 3 bases and J by 7 bases, leaving 10 bases between them. CDR3 sequence: CASSEPFGNSPLHF. CDR3 DNA sequence: TGCGCCAGCAGTGAACCTTTCGGGAATTCACCCCTCCACTTT.

V usage is TRBV6-5 and J usage is TRBJ2-2; D unresolved. Trimming shortened V by 2 bases and J by 4 bases, and 8 bases separated the two germline ends. Germline V CDR1 and CDR2: MNHEY, SVGAGI. This CDR3 comprises 14 residues. DNA of the CDR3: TGTGCCAGCAGTTACGAGGCGATCACCGGGGAGCTGTTTTTT. It codes for CASSYEAITGELFF.

The chain has TRBV27 and TRBJ1-2, with 7 bases identical to TRBD1. Germline V lookup: CDR1 MNHEY, CDR2 SMNVEV (reference sequence). The CDR3 runs to 12 residues. V shed 7 bases, J shed 4 bases, and the junction held 3 bases outside the gene matches. CDR3 sequence: CASKGASYGYTF. The CDR3 DNA sequence: TGTGCCAGCAAGGGGGCAAGCTATGGCTACACCTTC.

The sample holds a few counts of this clone. This chain connects TRBV19 to TRBJ1-2, with D unresolved. Germline V gene sequence: CDR1 LNHDA, CDR2 SQIVND (reference sequence). CDR3 length equals 15 residues. Trimming cost V 2 bases and J 3 bases, with 13 bases left between them. CDR3 DNA: TGTGCCAGTAGTATAACCCTGGCGGCATACTATGGCTACACCTTC. Its protein product is CASSITLAAYYGYTF.

J is TRBJ1-1 and V is TRBV19; D call uncertain. The CDR3 covers 13 residues. Germline CDR1 and CDR2: LNHDA and SQIVND (reference sequence). Deletions cut 7 bases from V and 1 base from J, with 10 bases between. The CDR3 sequence: CASTRAGNTEAFF. The CDR3 region has the DNA TGTGCCAGTACACGAGCAGGGAACACTGAAGCTTTCTTT.